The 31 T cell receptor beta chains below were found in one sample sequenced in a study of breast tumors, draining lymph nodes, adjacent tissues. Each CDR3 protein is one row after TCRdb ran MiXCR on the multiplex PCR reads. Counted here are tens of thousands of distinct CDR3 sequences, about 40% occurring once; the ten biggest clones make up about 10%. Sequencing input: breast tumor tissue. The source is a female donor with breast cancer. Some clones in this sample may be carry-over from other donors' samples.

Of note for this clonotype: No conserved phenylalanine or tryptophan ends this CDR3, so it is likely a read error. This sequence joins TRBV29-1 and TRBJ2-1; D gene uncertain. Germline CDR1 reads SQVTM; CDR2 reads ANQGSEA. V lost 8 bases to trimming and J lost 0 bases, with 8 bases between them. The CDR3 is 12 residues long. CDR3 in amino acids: CSFTLSYNEQFI. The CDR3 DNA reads TGCAGCTTCACCCTCTCCTACAATGAGCAGTTCATC.

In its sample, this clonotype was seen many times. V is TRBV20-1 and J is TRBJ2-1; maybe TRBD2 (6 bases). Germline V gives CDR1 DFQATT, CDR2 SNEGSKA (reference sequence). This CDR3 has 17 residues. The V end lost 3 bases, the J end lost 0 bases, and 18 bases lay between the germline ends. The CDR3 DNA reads TGCAGTGCTAGTCCCTCTAGCGAGACCTTCTCCTACAATGAGCAGTTCTTC. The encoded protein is CSASPSSETFSYNEQFF.

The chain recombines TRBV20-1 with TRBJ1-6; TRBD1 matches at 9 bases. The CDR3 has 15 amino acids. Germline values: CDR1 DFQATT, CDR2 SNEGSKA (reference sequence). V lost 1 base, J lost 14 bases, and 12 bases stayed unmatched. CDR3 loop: CSARAGDRGYLTLHF. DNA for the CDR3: TGCAGTGCTAGAGCTGGAGACAGGGGGTACTTGACCCTCCACTTT.

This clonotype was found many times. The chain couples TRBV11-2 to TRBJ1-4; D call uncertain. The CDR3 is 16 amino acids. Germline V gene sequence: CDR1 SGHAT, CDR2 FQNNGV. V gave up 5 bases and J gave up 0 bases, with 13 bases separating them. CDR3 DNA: TGTGCCAGCAGCAGGATCTTCGGGGCAACTAATGAAAAACTGTTTTTT. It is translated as CASSRIFGATNEKLFF.

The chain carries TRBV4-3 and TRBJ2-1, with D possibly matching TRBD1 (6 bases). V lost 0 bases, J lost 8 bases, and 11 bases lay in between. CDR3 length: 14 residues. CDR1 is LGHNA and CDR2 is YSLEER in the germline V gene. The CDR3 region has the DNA TGCGCCAGCAGCCAAGAGTCGGCAGGGGATGAGCAGTTCTTC. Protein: CASSQESAGDEQFF.

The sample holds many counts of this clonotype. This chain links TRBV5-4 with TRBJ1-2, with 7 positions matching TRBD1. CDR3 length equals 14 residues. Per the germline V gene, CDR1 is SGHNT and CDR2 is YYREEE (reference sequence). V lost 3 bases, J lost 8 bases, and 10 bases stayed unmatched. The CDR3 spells CASSSQGGQWGYTF. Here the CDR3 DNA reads TGTGCCAGCAGCTCCCAGGGGGGACAATGGGGCTACACCTTC.

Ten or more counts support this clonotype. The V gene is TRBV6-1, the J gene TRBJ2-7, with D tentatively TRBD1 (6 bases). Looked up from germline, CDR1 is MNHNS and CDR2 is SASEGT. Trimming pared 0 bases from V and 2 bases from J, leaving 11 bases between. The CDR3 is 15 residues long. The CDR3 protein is CASSEAGGATYEQYF. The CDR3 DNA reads TGTGCCAGCAGTGAAGCTGGGGGCGCTACCTACGAGCAGTACTTC.

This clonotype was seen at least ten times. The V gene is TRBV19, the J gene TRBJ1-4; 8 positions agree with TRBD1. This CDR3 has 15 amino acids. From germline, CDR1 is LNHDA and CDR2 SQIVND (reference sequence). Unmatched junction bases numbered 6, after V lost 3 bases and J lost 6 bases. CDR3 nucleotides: TGTGCCAGTAGTATCAGGGGGCGGGTCGATGAAAAACTGTTTTTT. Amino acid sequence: CASSIRGRVDEKLFF.

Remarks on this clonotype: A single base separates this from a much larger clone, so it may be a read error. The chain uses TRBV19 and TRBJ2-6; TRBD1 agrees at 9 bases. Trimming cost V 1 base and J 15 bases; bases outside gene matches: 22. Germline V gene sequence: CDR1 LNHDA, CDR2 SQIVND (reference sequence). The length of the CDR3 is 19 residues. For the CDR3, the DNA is TGTGCCAGTAGTATAGTCGGACAGGGGTTTCTCTCTGGGGCCAACACCCTGACTTTC. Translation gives CASSIVGQGFLSGANTLTF. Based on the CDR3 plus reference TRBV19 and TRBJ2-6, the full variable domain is DGGITQSPKYLFRKEGQNVTLSCEQNLNHDAMYWYRQDPGQGLRLIYYSQIVNDFQKGDIAEGYSVSREKKESFPLTVTSAQKNPTAFYLCASSIVGQGFLSGANTLTFGAGSRLTVL.

This CDR3 is CSASQGLAGVGGTDTQYF. CDR3 coding DNA: TGCAGTGCTAGTCAGGGGCTAGCGGGAGTCGGGGGCACAGATACGCAGTATTTT. The chain is built from TRBV20-1 and TRBJ2-3; TRBD2 agrees at 10 bases. The CDR3 is 18 amino acids. V lost 3 bases, J lost 1 base, and 13 bases stayed unmatched. Per the germline V gene, CDR1 is DFQATT and CDR2 is SNEGSKA (reference sequence).

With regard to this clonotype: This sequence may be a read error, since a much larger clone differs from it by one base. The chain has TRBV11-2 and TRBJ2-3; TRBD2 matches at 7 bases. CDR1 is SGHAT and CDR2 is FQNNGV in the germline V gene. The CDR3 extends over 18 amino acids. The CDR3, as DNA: TGTGCCAGCAGCTCTGGGGGGGGTACTCGTGCTAGCACATATACGCAGTATTTT. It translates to CASSSGGGTRASTYTQYF.

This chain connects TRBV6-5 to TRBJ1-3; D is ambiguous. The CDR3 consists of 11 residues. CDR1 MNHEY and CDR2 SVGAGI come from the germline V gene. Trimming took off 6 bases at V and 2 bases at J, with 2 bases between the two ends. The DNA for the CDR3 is TGTGCCAGCAGGCCTGGAAACACCATATATTTT. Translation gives CASRPGNTIYF.

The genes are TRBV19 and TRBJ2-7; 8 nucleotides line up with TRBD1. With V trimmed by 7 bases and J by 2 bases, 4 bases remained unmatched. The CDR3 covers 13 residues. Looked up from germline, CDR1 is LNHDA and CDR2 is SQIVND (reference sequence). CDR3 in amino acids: CASTSTGAYEQYF. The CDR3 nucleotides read TGTGCCAGTACCTCGACAGGGGCCTACGAGCAGTACTTC.

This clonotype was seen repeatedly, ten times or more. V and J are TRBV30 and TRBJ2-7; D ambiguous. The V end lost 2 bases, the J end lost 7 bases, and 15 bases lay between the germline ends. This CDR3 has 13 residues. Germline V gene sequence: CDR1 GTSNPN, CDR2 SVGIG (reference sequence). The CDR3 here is CAWSKDSSREQYF. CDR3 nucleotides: TGTGCCTGGAGTAAAGATAGCTCGAGGGAGCAGTACTTC.

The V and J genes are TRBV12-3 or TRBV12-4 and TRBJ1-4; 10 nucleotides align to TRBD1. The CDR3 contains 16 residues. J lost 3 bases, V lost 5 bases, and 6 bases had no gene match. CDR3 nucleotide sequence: TGTGCCAGCAGTCCGGGACAGGGGATGGCTAATGAAAAACTGTTTTTT. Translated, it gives CASSPGQGMANEKLFF.

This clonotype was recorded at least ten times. CDR3 bases: TGTGCCATCGCGGACAGGGCGGGCGAGCAGTACTTC. Translation gives CAIADRAGEQYF. V gene TRBV10-3 combines with J gene TRBJ2-7, with TRBD1 identical over 8 bases. Looked up from germline, CDR1 is ENHRY and CDR2 is SYGVKD. Germline trimming cut 8 bases from V and 6 bases from J; bases unmatched to any gene: 6. The CDR3 is 12 amino acids.

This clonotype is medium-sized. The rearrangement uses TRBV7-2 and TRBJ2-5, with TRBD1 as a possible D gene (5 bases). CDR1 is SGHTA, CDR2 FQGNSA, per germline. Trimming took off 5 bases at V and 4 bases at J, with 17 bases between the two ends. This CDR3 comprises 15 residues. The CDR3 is CASSQGGQGTETQYF. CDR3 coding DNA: TGTGCCAGCAGCCAAGGTGGGCAGGGCACAGAGACCCAGTACTTC.

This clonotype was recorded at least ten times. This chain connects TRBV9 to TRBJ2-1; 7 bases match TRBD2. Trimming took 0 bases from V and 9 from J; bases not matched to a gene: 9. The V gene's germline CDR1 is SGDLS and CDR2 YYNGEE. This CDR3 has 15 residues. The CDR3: CASSVGVAGGAEQFF. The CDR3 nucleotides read TGTGCCAGCAGCGTAGGAGTAGCGGGTGGGGCTGAGCAGTTCTTC.

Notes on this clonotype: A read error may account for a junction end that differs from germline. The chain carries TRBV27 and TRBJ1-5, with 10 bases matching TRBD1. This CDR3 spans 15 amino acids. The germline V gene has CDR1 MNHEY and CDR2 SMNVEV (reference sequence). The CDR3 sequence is CASSSGQGGNRPQHF. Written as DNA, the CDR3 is TGTGCCAGCAGTTCCGGACAGGGGGGCAATCGGCCCCAGCATTTT.

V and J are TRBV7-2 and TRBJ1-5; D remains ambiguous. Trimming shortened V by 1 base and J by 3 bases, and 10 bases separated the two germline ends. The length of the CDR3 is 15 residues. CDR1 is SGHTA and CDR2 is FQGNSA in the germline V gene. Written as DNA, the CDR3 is TGTGCCAGCAGCTTAGTCGGCGGCTACAATCAGCCCCAGCATTTT. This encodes CASSLVGGYNQPQHF.

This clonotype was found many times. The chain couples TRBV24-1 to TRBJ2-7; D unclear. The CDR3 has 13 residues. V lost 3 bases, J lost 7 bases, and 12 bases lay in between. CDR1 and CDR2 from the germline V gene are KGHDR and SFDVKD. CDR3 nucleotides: TGTGCCACCAGTGATCGGACGGGCTTGGAGCAGTACTTC. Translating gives CATSDRTGLEQYF.

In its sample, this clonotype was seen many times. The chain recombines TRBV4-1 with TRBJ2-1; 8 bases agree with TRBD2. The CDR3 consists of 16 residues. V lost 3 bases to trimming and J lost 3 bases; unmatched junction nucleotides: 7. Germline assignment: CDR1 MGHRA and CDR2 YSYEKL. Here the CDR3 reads CASSQAGTRVYNEQFF. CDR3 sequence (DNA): TGCGCCAGCAGCCAGGCCGGGACTAGAGTCTACAATGAGCAGTTCTTC.

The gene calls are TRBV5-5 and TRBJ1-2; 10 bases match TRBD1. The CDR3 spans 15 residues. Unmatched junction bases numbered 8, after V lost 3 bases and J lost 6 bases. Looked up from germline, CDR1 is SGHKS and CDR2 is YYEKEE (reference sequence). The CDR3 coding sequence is TGTGCCAGCAGCTCAGAGGACAGGGGGACTAATGGCTACACCTTC. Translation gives CASSSEDRGTNGYTF. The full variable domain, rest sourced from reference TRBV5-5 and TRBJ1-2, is DAGVTQSPTHLIKTRGQQVTLRCSPISGHKSVSWYQQVLGQGPQFIFQYYEKEERGRGNFPDRFSARQFPNYSSELNVNALLLGDSALYLCASSSEDRGTNGYTFGSGTRLTVV.

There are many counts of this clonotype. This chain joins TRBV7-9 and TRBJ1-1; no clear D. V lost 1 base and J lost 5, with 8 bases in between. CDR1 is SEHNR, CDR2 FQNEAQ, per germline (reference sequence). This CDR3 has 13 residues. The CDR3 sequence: CASSLVTGTEAFF. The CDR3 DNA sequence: TGTGCCAGCAGCTTAGTTACTGGAACTGAAGCTTTCTTT.

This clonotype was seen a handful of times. CDR3 amino acids: CASSSYTLQGAHYGYTF. CDR3 DNA sequence: TGTGCCAGCAGTTCATACACCCTTCAGGGGGCGCACTATGGCTACACCTTC. The genes are TRBV28 and TRBJ1-2, with TRBD1 matching over 8 bases. Trimming at V came to 4 bases and at J to 3 bases, leaving 13 bases not matched to a gene. Germline V gene lookup returns CDR1 MDHEN and CDR2 SYDVKM. This CDR3 has 17 residues.

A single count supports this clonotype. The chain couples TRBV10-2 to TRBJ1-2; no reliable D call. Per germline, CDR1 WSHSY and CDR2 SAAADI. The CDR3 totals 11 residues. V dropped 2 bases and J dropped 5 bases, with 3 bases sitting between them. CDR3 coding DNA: TGCGCCAGCAGTGAGGGTTATGGCTACACCTTC. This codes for CASSEGYGYTF.

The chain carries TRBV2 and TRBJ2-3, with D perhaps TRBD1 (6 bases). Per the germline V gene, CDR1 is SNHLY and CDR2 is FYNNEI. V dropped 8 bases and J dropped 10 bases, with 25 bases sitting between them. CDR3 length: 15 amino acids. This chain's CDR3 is CASGPTTGSSGPQYF. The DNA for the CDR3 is TGTGCCAGCGGCCCTACGACAGGATCCTCGGGGCCGCAGTATTTT.

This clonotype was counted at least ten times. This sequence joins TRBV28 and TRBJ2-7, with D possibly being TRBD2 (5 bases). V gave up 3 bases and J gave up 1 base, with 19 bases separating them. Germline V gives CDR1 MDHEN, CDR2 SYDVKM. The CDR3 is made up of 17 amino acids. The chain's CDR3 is CASSFSGSGLGSYEQYF. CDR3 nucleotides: TGTGCCAGCAGTTTTAGTGGGAGTGGGCTCGGGTCCTACGAGCAGTACTTC.

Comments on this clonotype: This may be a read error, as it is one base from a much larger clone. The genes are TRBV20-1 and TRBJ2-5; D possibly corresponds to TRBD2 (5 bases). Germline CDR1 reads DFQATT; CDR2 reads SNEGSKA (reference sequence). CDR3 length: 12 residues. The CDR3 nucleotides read TGCAGTGCTAGAGATGACGGGGAGACCCCGTACTTC. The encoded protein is CSARDDGETPYF.

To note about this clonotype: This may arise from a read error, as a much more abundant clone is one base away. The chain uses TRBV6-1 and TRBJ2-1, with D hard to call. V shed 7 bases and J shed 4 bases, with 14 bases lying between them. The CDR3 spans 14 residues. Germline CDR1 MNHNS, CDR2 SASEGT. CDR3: CASTRVLPYNEQFF. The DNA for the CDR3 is TGTGCCAGCACACGGGTCCTGCCGTACAATGAGCAGTTCTTC.

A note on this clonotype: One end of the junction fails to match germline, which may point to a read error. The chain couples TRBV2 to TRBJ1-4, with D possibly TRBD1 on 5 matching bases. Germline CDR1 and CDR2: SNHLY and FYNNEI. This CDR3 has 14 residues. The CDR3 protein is CASSRDGWGEKLSF. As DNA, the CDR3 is TGTGCTAGCAGTAGGGACGGCTGGGGGGAAAAACTGTCTTTT.